This TCR beta chain was profiled in a study of response to subunit inactivated influenza vaccine. This CDR3 contains 14 residues. The V and J ends lost 6 bases and 8 bases respectively, with 16 bases between them. Looked up from germline, CDR1 is MNHEY and CDR2 is SVGAGI. TCRdb analysed the RT-PCR reads with MiXCR anew, one entry per CDR3 protein. The data contain hundreds of thousands of distinct CDR3 sequences, roughly 27% of them singletons. This receptor was obtained from a man aged 50-59 years who received an inactivated influenza vaccine. V usage is TRBV6-5 and J usage is TRBJ1-4, with TRBD1 as a possible D gene (5 bases). The specimen comprised CD4+ T cells sorted from PBMCs, sampled about 5 days after vaccination. CDR3 nucleotides: TGTGCCAGCAGCTACCGGGGGGAAAGGGAAAAACTGTTTTTT. Encoded protein: CASSYRGEREKLFF.